The 2 T cell receptor beta chains below all came from one sample that was sequenced in a study of control samples from healthy donors and cancer patients. The method was immunoSEQ multiplex PCR; TCRdb's version includes in-frame clones alone and lacks a portion of them. This table holds around 82,000 clones, approximately 87% found once. The material sequenced was blood. These receptors originate from a man in his fifties in good health.

This clone was counted a single time. The rearrangement uses TRBV6-1 and TRBJ2-3; D not resolved. The ends were cut back, 1 base at V and 0 bases at J, with 11 bases in the middle. Germline values: CDR1 MNHNS, CDR2 SASEGT. CDR3 length equals 16 residues. DNA for the CDR3: TGTGCCAGCAGTGAAGGAAACGGGCCGAGCACAGATACGCAGTATTTT. Its protein product is CASSEGNGPSTDTQYF.

In its sample, this clone was seen once. The chain uses TRBV24-1 and TRBJ2-5; D might be TRBD1 (6 bases). Trimming removed 4 bases from V and 2 bases from J, with 13 bases in between. Per germline, CDR1 KGHDR and CDR2 SFDVKD. The CDR3 contains 15 residues. The CDR3 is CATSEPTGLQETQYF. The CDR3 DNA reads TGTGCCACCAGTGAGCCTACAGGGTTGCAAGAGACCCAGTACTTC.